This T cell receptor (beta chain) was identified during a study of T-cell reconstitution after alpha-beta-depleted transplantation in children. This clonotype was seen a few times. Unique molecular identifiers were used in preparing the TCRbeta library. TCRdb fed the PCR reads into MiXCR, producing one record per CDR3 protein. The sample has 400,000 to 500,000 distinct CDR3 sequences, roughly a tenth seen once. V gave up 8 bases and J gave up 4 bases, with 12 bases separating them. The CDR3 runs to 13 residues. The TCR originated in a human donor who donated a stem cell graft to a child with acute myeloid leukemia. Sequences were derived from PBMCs from the stem cell graft donor, sampled from the stem cell graft. The gene calls are TRBV12-3 or TRBV12-4 and TRBJ1-3; no reliable D call. The CDR3 reads CASGPSGGNTIYF. In DNA form, the CDR3 reads TGTGCCAGCGGTCCCTCGGGGGGAAACACCATATATTTT.